This entry lists 29 T cell receptor beta chains sequenced from one sample in a study of T cells in Graves' hyperthyroidism and ophthalmopathy. There were TCR beta CDR3 regions amplified from RNA transcripts. The HTBI primer set served for first-round RT-PCR of the TCR CDR3. Via MiXCR, TCRdb re-called the multiplex PCR reads, giving one row per CDR3 protein. This table has hundreds of thousands of distinct CDR3 sequences, 15% to 20% appearing once. Sequences were obtained from blood. These receptors were obtained from a man aged 50 to 59 with Graves' ophthalmopathy.

This clonotype has ten or more counts. J is TRBJ2-5 and V is TRBV28; possible D gene TRBD2, 6 bases. The CDR3 spans 16 residues. Germline CDR1 is MDHEN and CDR2 is SYDVKM. V was cut by 6 bases and J by 4 bases, with 21 bases left in between. CDR3 amino acids: CASSQTRTTPGETQYF. CDR3 bases: TGTGCCAGCAGCCAGACCCGGACTACCCCCGGAGAGACCCAGTACTTC.

This clonotype occurred many times. The chain uses TRBV28 and TRBJ2-5; D possibly corresponds to TRBD1 (5 bases). This CDR3 is 14 amino acids long. Germline CDR1 and CDR2: MDHEN and SYDVKM. The V end lost 8 bases, the J end lost 7 bases, and 20 bases lay between the germline ends. This chain's CDR3 is CASLAGGHVRTQYF. CDR3 in DNA: TGTGCCAGCCTCGCCGGTGGACATGTGCGGACCCAGTACTTC.

This chain links TRBV2 with TRBJ1-2, with D possibly matching TRBD1 (5 bases). Trimming stripped 8 bases from V and 0 bases from J, with 16 bases between. The CDR3 runs to 15 residues. Germline V lookup: CDR1 SNHLY, CDR2 FYNNEI. CDR3 amino acids: CASRSPGRANYGYTF. Written as DNA, the CDR3 is TGTGCCAGCCGATCACCGGGACGAGCTAACTATGGCTACACCTTC.

This clonotype was observed many times. The rearrangement uses TRBV4-1 and TRBJ1-2, with 9 bases fitting TRBD1. Trimming removed 0 bases from V and 4 bases from J; junction bases left unmatched: 6. Germline V CDR1 and CDR2: MGHRA, YSYEKL. The CDR3 is made up of 16 amino acids. CDR3 nucleotides: TGCGCCAGCAGCCAAGAGCCCGGACAGGGGACCTATGGCTACACCTTC. Translation: CASSQEPGQGTYGYTF.

This clonotype was seen many times. V usage is TRBV11-2 and J usage is TRBJ2-1; possibly TRBD2 for D (5 bases). The CDR3 runs to 15 residues. CDR1 is SGHAT and CDR2 is FQNNGV in the germline V gene. Trimming removed 5 bases from V and 7 bases from J, with 18 bases in between. The CDR3 sequence is CASSPTVVPGNEQFF. The DNA for the CDR3 is TGTGCCAGCAGCCCCACTGTGGTACCGGGAAATGAGCAGTTCTTC.

The genes are TRBV28 and TRBJ1-5; D gene ambiguous. The CDR3 runs 14 residues. Germline V gives CDR1 MDHEN, CDR2 SYDVKM. Trimming stripped 3 bases from V and 3 bases from J, with 9 bases between. The CDR3 bases are TGTGCCAGCAGTTTGCCCGCCAACAATCAGCCCCAGCATTTT. Its translation is CASSLPANNQPQHF.

This clonotype was recorded many times. Here the CDR3 reads CASSENQAYEQYF. CDR3 nucleotides: TGTGCCAGCAGCGAGAACCAGGCCTACGAGCAGTACTTC. The chain has TRBV7-8 and TRBJ2-7, with unresolved D. CDR1 and CDR2 from the germline V gene are SGHVS and FQNEAQ. The CDR3 sequence is 13 residues long. Trimming pared 5 bases from V and 2 bases from J, leaving 10 bases between.

Ten or more counts support this clonotype. The chain employs TRBV20-1 and TRBJ2-3; D gene uncertain. With 6 bases removed from V and 8 bases from J, the gap between germline ends came to 9 bases. Germline CDR1 DFQATT, CDR2 SNEGSKA (reference sequence). The CDR3 is 10 amino acids. The CDR3 reads CSALQRTQYF. The CDR3 DNA sequence: TGCAGTGCACTACAACGTACGCAGTATTTT.

The V and J genes are TRBV5-4 and TRBJ1-6; D might be TRBD1 (6 bases). V was cut by 4 bases and J by 9 bases, with 14 bases left in between. CDR1 and CDR2 from the germline V gene are SGHNT and YYREEE (reference sequence). The CDR3 covers 14 residues. CDR3 sequence (DNA): TGTGCCAGCAGCATGGACAGATCTCGTTCACCCCTCCACTTT. Translated: CASSMDRSRSPLHF.

This clonotype was recorded a few times. The genes are TRBV3-1 and TRBJ1-2; D gene ambiguous. This CDR3 spans 12 amino acids. Germline V CDR1 and CDR2: LGHDT, YNNKEL (reference sequence). V was shortened by 1 base and J by 11 bases, with 11 bases between the two germline ends. As DNA, the CDR3 is TGTGCCAGCAGCCAAGGGGATGGGAGTTACACCTTC. It codes for CASSQGDGSYTF.

The rearrangement joins TRBV6-1 to TRBJ1-2; D is ambiguous. Germline values: CDR1 MNHNS, CDR2 SASEGT. The CDR3 has 12 amino acids. The V gene lost 6 bases and the J gene lost 8 bases, with 13 bases spanning the gap. The CDR3 sequence is CASSVSDVGYTF. The DNA for the CDR3 is TGTGCCAGCAGCGTCTCAGATGTCGGCTACACCTTC.

This clonotype was seen a few times. The rearrangement links TRBV28 to TRBJ2-1, with D perhaps being TRBD1 or TRBD2 (5 bases each). Germline loops: CDR1 MDHEN, CDR2 SYDVKM. The CDR3 has 17 amino acids. Trimming took 1 base from V and 4 from J, leaving 17 bases between them. The CDR3 nucleotides are TGTGCCAGCAGTTTATTGGGTCGGGCAGGGACGTACAATGAGCAGTTCTTC. This codes for CASSLLGRAGTYNEQFF.

This clonotype has a handful of counts. The rearrangement joins TRBV7-2 to TRBJ2-6; tentative D call: TRBD1 (5 bases). The germline V gene encodes CDR1 SGHTA and CDR2 FQGNSA. Trimming left V 1 base short and J 1 base short, with 11 bases between. This CDR3 region has 17 residues. The CDR3 here is CASSLGAGRSGANVLTF. The DNA of the CDR3 is TGTGCCAGCAGCTTAGGGGCAGGGCGGTCTGGGGCCAACGTCCTGACTTTC.

In its sample, this clonotype was seen many times. The CDR3 DNA reads as TGCGCCAGCAGCTTGGGGCAGCAGGGGCGGCAATATGGCTACACCTTC. Protein sequence: CASSLGQQGRQYGYTF. This rearrangement joins TRBV5-1 to TRBJ1-2; tentatively, D is TRBD1 (6 bases). Trimming took off 0 bases at V and 5 bases at J, with 17 bases between the two ends. This CDR3 has 16 amino acids. Germline CDR1 SGHRS, CDR2 YFSETQ.

The V gene is TRBV18, the J gene TRBJ2-2, with a possible D match to TRBD2 (6 bases). The V end was cut by 1 base, the J end by 4 bases, with 7 bases between. CDR1 is KGHSH, CDR2 LQKENI, per germline. CDR3 length equals 14 residues. The CDR3 bases are TGTGCCAGCTCACCACTGCGGGGCACCGGGGAGCTGTTTTTT. Residues: CASSPLRGTGELFF.

This clonotype was picked up many times. The V call is TRBV2, the J call TRBJ2-1, with TRBD1 as a possible D gene (6 bases). The CDR3 totals 15 residues. The ends were cut back, 6 bases at V and 1 base at J, with 13 bases in the middle. Germline V gene sequence: CDR1 SNHLY, CDR2 FYNNEI. CDR3 amino acids: CASRGQTSSYNEQFF. The DNA for the CDR3 is TGTGCCAGCAGAGGACAGACCTCATCCTACAATGAGCAGTTCTTC.

This clonotype has more than one count but fewer than ten. This chain uses TRBV28 with TRBJ1-2, with a possible D match to TRBD1 (6 bases). From germline, CDR1 is MDHEN and CDR2 SYDVKM. The CDR3 loop spans 14 amino acids. The ends were cut back, 6 bases at V and 6 bases at J, with 17 bases in the middle. CDR3 DNA: TGTGCCAGCAGAACTGATGGGGGGCTAAATGGCTACACCTTC. Protein product: CASRTDGGLNGYTF.

The table lists this clonotype with a few counts. The chain recombines TRBV24-1 with TRBJ2-2; D remains ambiguous. This CDR3 spans 14 amino acids. CDR1 is KGHDR, CDR2 SFDVKD, per germline. V was trimmed by 6 bases and J by 1 base, leaving 8 bases between them. Written as DNA, the CDR3 is TGTGCCACCAGTCGGACCGGGAACACCGGGGAGCTGTTTTTT. Its translation: CATSRTGNTGELFF.

A few counts support this clonotype. The chain combines TRBV20-1 with TRBJ2-1; a weak D match, TRBD2 (6 bases). Trimming shortened V by 3 bases and J by 3 bases, and 12 bases separated the two germline ends. Per the germline V gene, CDR1 is DFQATT and CDR2 is SNEGSKA (reference sequence). This CDR3 is 14 amino acids long. The CDR3 bases are TGCAGTGCTAGTGCCTTCGGGAGCTACAATGAGCAGTTCTTC. Residues: CSASAFGSYNEQFF.

This clonotype was observed a few times. The chain couples TRBV3-1 to TRBJ2-2, with a weak D call TRBD2 (6 bases). Germline CDR1 is LGHDT and CDR2 is YNNKEL (reference sequence). There are 15 residues in the CDR3. V was cut by 4 bases and J by 6 bases, with 15 bases left in between. The DNA for the CDR3 is TGTGCCAGCAGCCGACGGGTAGCGGTGGCCGGGGAGCTGTTTTTT. Translating it yields CASSRRVAVAGELFF.

The chain carries TRBV28 and TRBJ2-1; TRBD2 is a possible D gene (5 bases). V lost 4 bases, J lost 5 bases, and 12 bases lay in between. The CDR3 consists of 14 residues. Germline CDR1 and CDR2: MDHEN and SYDVKM. CDR3 sequence (DNA): TGTGCCAGCAGTTGGGAGACCCTCAACAATGAGCAGTTCTTC. It codes for CASSWETLNNEQFF.

Comment on this clonotype: A much larger clonotype is one base distant, so this may be a read error. V is TRBV6-5 and J is TRBJ2-7, with 9 bases aligning to TRBD1. Per germline, CDR1 MNHEY and CDR2 SVGAGI. The CDR3 is 15 residues long. Here the CDR3 DNA reads TGTGCCAGCGGTTACTCCGGGACAGGGTGGTACGAGCAGTACTTC. Translated: CASGYSGTGWYEQYF.

This clonotype was found a few times. In DNA, the CDR3 is TGTGCCAGCAGTTTAACTGGGGTATCTGGAAACACCATATATTTT. Protein sequence: CASSLTGVSGNTIYF. The chain employs TRBV27 and TRBJ1-3; D is uncertain. Per the germline V gene, CDR1 is MNHEY and CDR2 is SMNVEV (reference sequence). V lost 2 bases and J 1 base, leaving 9 bases between the germline ends. The CDR3 covers 15 residues.

The V gene is TRBV5-1, the J gene TRBJ2-7, with 14 nucleotides matching TRBD2. The ends lost 7 bases at V and 3 bases at J; junction bases unmatched: 15. The CDR3 spans 18 residues. From germline, CDR1 is SGHRS and CDR2 YFSETQ. Here the CDR3 DNA reads TGCGCCAGCTCCTCACAGACTAGCGGGAGGGCCAATTACTACGAGCAGTACTTC. Its translation: CASSSQTSGRANYYEQYF.

This clonotype was detected many times. The chain has TRBV11-2 and TRBJ2-7; 8 positions agree with TRBD1. Germline V gene lookup returns CDR1 SGHAT and CDR2 FQNNGV. V was pared by 1 base and J by 6 bases, with 5 bases of the junction left unmatched. CDR3 length: 14 residues. CDR3 sequence reads: CASSLGQGAREQYF. The CDR3 bases are TGTGCCAGCAGCTTAGGTCAGGGGGCGCGCGAGCAGTACTTC.

This clonotype was detected only a few times. The chain recombines TRBV7-2 with TRBJ2-2; possible D gene TRBD2, 6 bases. Germline V lookup: CDR1 SGHTA, CDR2 FQGNSA. This CDR3 has 18 residues. V was cut by 1 base and J by 6 bases, with 21 bases left in between. The CDR3 here is CASSLGGRGLWRSGELFF. DNA of the CDR3: TGTGCCAGCAGCTTAGGGGGACGGGGACTCTGGCGATCCGGGGAGCTGTTTTTT.

The chain is built from TRBV7-2 and TRBJ2-2; 7 bases agree with TRBD2. The germline V gene has CDR1 SGHTA and CDR2 FQGNSA. The CDR3 extends over 17 amino acids. J lost 5 bases, V lost 1 base, and 10 bases had no gene match. The CDR3 region has the DNA TGTGCCAGCAGCTTAGAAATGGTCGGCGGGAGTACCGGGGAGCTGTTTTTT. It translates to CASSLEMVGGSTGELFF.

This clonotype was recorded at least ten times. The chain uses TRBV5-1 and TRBJ2-7; 12 positions match TRBD2. Germline V CDR1 and CDR2: SGHRS, YFSETQ. With 3 bases clipped from V and 7 bases from J, the junction kept 8 bases outside the gene matches. The length of the CDR3 is 15 residues. CDR3 sequence: CASSSKLAGGGEQYF. CDR3 bases: TGCGCCAGCAGCTCCAAACTAGCGGGAGGAGGGGAGCAGTACTTC. The variable domain in full, with the rest retrieved from reference TRBV5-1 and TRBJ2-7, is KAGVTQTPRYLIKTRGQQVTLSCSPISGHRSVSWYQQTPGQGLQFLFEYFSETQRNKGNFPGRFSGRQFSNSRSEMNVSTLELGDSALYLCASSSKLAGGGEQYFGPGTRLTVT.

Only a few counts were recorded for this clonotype. The V gene is TRBV7-6, the J gene TRBJ2-2; 7 positions match TRBD1. Looked up from germline, CDR1 is SGHVS and CDR2 is FNYEAQ. Trimming removed 5 bases from V and 7 bases from J; junction bases left unmatched: 10. The CDR3 spans 15 residues. CDR3 loop: CASSHRQGDNGELFF. CDR3 nucleotides: TGTGCCAGCAGCCACCGGCAGGGGGATAACGGGGAGCTGTTTTTT.